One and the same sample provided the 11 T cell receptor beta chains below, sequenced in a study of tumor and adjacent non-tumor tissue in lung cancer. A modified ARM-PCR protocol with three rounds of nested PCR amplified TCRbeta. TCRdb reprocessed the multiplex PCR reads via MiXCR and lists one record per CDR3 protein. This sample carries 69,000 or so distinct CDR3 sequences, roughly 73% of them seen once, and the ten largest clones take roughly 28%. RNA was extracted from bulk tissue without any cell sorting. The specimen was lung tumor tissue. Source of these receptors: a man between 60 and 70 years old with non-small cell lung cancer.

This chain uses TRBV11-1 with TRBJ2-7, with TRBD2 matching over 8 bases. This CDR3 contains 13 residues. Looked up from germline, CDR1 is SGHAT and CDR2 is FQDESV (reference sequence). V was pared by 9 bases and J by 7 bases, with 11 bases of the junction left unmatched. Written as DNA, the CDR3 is TGTGCCAGTAGCCCCGAGTCGGGGGGGGAGCAGTACTTC. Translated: CASSPESGGEQYF.

CDR3 DNA: TGCAGTGCCGCGGGCCCGATTCAGGATACGCAGTATTTT. Encoded protein: CSAAGPIQDTQYF. V usage is TRBV20-1 and J usage is TRBJ2-3; D possibly corresponds to TRBD2 (5 bases). This CDR3 has 13 amino acids. With 6 bases removed from V and 6 bases from J, the gap between germline ends came to 16 bases. Looked up from germline, CDR1 is DFQATT and CDR2 is SNEGSKA (reference sequence).

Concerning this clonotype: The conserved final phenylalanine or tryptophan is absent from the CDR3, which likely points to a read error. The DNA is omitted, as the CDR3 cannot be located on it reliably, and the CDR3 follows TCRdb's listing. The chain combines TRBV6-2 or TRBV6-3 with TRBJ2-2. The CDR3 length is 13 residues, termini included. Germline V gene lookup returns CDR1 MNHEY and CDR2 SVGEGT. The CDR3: CDSSYSCTGELFY.

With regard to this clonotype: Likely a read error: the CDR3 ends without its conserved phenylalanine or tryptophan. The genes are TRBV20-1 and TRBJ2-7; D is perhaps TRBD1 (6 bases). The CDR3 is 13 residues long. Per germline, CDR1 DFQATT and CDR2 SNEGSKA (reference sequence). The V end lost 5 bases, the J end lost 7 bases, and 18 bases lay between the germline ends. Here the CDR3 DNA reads TGCAGTGCTCCCTCTTTTACAGGGCCTGAGCAGTACCTC. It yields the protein CSAPSFTGPEQYL.

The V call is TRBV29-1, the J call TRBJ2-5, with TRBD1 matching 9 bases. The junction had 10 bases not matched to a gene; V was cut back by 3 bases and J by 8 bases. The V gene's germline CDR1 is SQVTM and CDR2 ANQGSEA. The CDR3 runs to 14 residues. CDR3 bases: TGCAGCGTTGATGGGGACAGGGTTTCGGATACCCAGTACTTC. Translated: CSVDGDRVSDTQYF.

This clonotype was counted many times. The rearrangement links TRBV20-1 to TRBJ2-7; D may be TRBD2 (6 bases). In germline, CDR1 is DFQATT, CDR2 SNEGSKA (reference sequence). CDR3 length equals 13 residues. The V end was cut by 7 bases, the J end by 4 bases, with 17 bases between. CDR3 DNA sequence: TGCAGTGGCTTAGCGGAGCGTTCATACGAGCAGTACTTC. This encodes CSGLAERSYEQYF.

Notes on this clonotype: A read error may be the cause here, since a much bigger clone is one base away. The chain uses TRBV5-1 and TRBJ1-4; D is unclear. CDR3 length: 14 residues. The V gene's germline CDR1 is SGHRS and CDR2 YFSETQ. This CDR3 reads CASSQTSTNEKVFF. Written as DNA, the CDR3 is TGCGCCAGCAGCCAAACGTCAACTAATGAAAAAGTGTTTTTT. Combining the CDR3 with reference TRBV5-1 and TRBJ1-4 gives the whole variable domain KAGVTQTPRYLIKTRGQQVTLSCSPISGHRSVSWYQQTPGQGLQFLFEYFSETQRNKGNFPGRFSGRQFSNSRSEMNVSTLELGDSALYLCASSQTSTNEKVFFGSGTQLSVL.

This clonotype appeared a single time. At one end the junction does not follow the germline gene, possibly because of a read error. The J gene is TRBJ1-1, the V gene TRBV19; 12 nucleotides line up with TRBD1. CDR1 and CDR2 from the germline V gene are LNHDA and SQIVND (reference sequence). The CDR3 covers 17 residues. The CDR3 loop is CVSRYRDRGRLDNEAFF. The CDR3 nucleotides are TGTGTCAGTAGATACCGGGACAGGGGGCGTCTGGACAATGAAGCTTTCTTT.

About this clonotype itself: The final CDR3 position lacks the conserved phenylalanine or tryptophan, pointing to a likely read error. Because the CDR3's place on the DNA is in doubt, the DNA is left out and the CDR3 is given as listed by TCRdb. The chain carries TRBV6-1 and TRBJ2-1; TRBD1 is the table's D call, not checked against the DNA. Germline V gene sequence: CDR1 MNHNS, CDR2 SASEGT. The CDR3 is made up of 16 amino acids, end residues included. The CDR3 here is CASSEGRSSRGDEHFI.

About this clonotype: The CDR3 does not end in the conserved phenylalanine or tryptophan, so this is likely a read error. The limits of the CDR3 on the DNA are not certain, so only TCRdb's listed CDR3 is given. The CDR3 here is CASSPGLEGQSY. The genes are TRBV12-3 or TRBV12-4 and TRBJ2-1; TRBD2 is taken as the D call from the table, unchecked against the DNA. 12 amino acids form the CDR3, both terminal residues included.

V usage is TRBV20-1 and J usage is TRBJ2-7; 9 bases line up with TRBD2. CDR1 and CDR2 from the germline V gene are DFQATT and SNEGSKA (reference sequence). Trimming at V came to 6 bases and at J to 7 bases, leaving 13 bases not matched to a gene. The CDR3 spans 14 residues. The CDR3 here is CSAGPGLAIYEQYF. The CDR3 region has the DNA TGCAGTGCAGGACCGGGACTAGCAATCTATGAGCAGTACTTC.